This is a list of T cell receptor beta chains from one sample in a study of T cells in Graves' hyperthyroidism and ophthalmopathy. TCRdb redid the calling of the multiplex PCR reads with MiXCR, one entry per CDR3 protein. Seen here are about 700,000 distinct CDR3 sequences, about 45% observed once, and the top ten hold about 7.2%. Sequencing was carried out using peripheral blood or thyroid tissue (not recorded which). The receptors were gathered from an adult man with Graves' disease, either hyperthyroidism or ophthalmopathy (not recorded which). Both conserved end residues are part of each CDR3. A D gene is named only where the DNA matches it firmly. A clone size is listed for some rows: how often the clone was seen (once, few, many), or a class if it is expanded.

v_gene	d_gene	abundance	j_gene	CDR3nt	CDR3aa
TRBV20-1	NA	NA	TRBJ2-1	TGCAGTGCCTTCGCGGGTACCTACAATGAGCAGTTCTTC	CSAFAGTYNEQFF
TRBV12-3/TRBV12-4	NA	NA	TRBJ2-2	TGTGCCAGCAGTTTAATGAGTCCGGGTCCACTTCACACCGGGGAGCTGTTTTTT	CASSLMSPGPLHTGELFF
TRBV29-1	NA	many	TRBJ2-7	TGCAGCGTTGAAGATGTGGCCGCGCGGGGCGAGCAGTACTTC	CSVEDVAARGEQYF
TRBV7-8	TRBD1	NA	TRBJ1-3	TGTGCCAGCAGCGGGACAGGGCTAACTGGAAACACCATATATTTT	CASSGTGLTGNTIYF
TRBV9	NA	many	TRBJ1-6	TGTGCCAGCAGCGTATCGGGGGAGGGTAATTCACCCCTCCACTTT	CASSVSGEGNSPLHF
TRBV12-3/TRBV12-4	TRBD1	many	TRBJ1-6	TGTGCCAGCAGTTGGACAGGGGGAGGTTCACCCCTCCACTTT	CASSWTGGGSPLHF
TRBV7-7	NA	many	TRBJ1-3	TGTGCTAGCAGCACCTCGGAGGGTAACACCATATATTTT	CASSTSEGNTIYF
TRBV9	NA	NA	TRBJ2-7	TGTGCCAGCAGCGACGGGGTCACCTACGAGCAGTACTTC	CASSDGVTYEQYF
TRBV7-3	NA	NA	TRBJ1-3	TGTGCCAGCAGCCTATCCCGGGACATGAACACCATATATTTT	CASSLSRDMNTIYF
TRBV24-1	NA	NA	TRBJ2-3	TGTGCCATCAGTCGGGCCCTGGAACGGACAGATACGCAGTATTTT	CAISRALERTDTQYF
TRBV20-1	NA	NA	TRBJ1-2	TGCAGTGCTAGAGATCAGGACCTTCAAACGGTTGGCTACACCTTC	CSARDQDLQTVGYTF
TRBV7-7	NA	NA	TRBJ2-5	TGTGCTAGCAGCTTAGCTCAGAGAGCAGGGACCCAGTACTTC	CASSLAQRAGTQYF
TRBV7-9	TRBD1	few	TRBJ2-7	TGTGCCAGCAGTCCACTGGAGGACAGGATTCCCTACGAGCAGTACTTC	CASSPLEDRIPYEQYF
TRBV29-1	TRBD1	many	TRBJ1-6	TGCAGCGTTGACGCCGGACAGGGGAATAATTCACCCCTCCACTTT	CSVDAGQGNNSPLHF
TRBV5-6	NA	many	TRBJ1-1	TGTGCCAGCAGCTTCGCAGGGGCCAATGAAGCTTTCTTT	CASSFAGANEAFF
TRBV7-9	NA	NA	TRBJ1-1	TGTGCCAGCAGCCAAGAGGTTGGAGGGGCCCCTGAAGCTTTCTTT	CASSQEVGGAPEAFF
TRBV11-2	NA	NA	TRBJ1-2	TGTGCCTGGAAGCGTCAGATTGACTATGGCTACACCTTC	CAWKRQIDYGYTF
TRBV29-1	TRBD1	many	TRBJ1-1	TGCAGCGTTAGGGGGCAGGGCACTGAAGCTTTCTTT	CSVRGQGTEAFF